A selection of T cell receptor beta chains follows, all from one sample in a study of blood T cell repertoires in COVID-19. The protocol was immunoSEQ multiplex PCR, while the TCRdb copy is restricted to in-frame clones and leaves out a portion. The sample has roughly 100,000 clones, approximately 88% seen once. The sequenced material came from peripheral blood. These TCRs come from a human donor in a cohort sampled during active COVID-19. Each CDR3 is given with its conserved first and last residue.

v_gene,j_gene,CDR3aa
TRBV5-1,TRBJ2-3,CASSRGQGSTDTQYF
TRBV4-1,TRBJ1-6,CASSQDTRVAYNSPLHF
TRBV6-4,TRBJ2-3,CASSPGFDSFTDTQYF
TRBV19,TRBJ1-2,CASSIVEGVVGGYTF
TRBV18,TRBJ1-2,CASSPATGVANYGYTF
TRBV13,TRBJ2-4,CASSFGTANIQYF
TRBV4-1,TRBJ1-4,CASSPGTGLTNEKLFF
TRBV5-1,TRBJ1-2,CASSSKQGRNNYGYTF
TRBV19,TRBJ1-1,CASSAQGRTEAFF
TRBV18,TRBJ1-5,CASSPQGAREQPQHF
TRBV10-3,TRBJ1-1,CAISESVPGGTEAFF
TRBV6-4,TRBJ2-2,CASSARGLDTGELFF
TRBV30,TRBJ2-1,CAWSVGLAGVGEQFF
TRBV29-1,TRBJ2-5,CSVDLSQGRETQYF
TRBV4-1,TRBJ1-5,CASSQNTGIHSNQPQHF
TRBV2,TRBJ2-1,CASSTGYEQFF
TRBV12-3/TRBV12-4,TRBJ2-1,CASNWGGGAEQFF
TRBV7-2,TRBJ2-3,CASSSRQGALPRTDTQYF
TRBV30,TRBJ2-1,CAWSRRRASYNEQFF
TRBV12-5,TRBJ2-1,CASGPEGLPTYNEQFF
TRBV9,TRBJ2-5,CASSVGGGSIQETQYF
TRBV4-2,TRBJ2-7,CASSQEGTGLYEQYF
TRBV4-3,TRBJ2-7,CASSQAFWDRDEQYF
TRBV5-4,TRBJ1-4,CASSPDRGRGKLFF
TRBV5-1,TRBJ2-3,CASSFGGSPDTQYF
TRBV3-1/TRBV3-2,TRBJ1-2,CASSRGGLNYGYTF
TRBV19,TRBJ1-1,CASKGTENTEAFF
TRBV5-1,TRBJ2-1,CASSYRIQGASYNEQFF
TRBV20-1,TRBJ1-1,CSARGILGAFF
TRBV27,TRBJ1-1,CASRIQGRSTEAFF
TRBV11-3,TRBJ2-1,CASSSAGGFFNEQFF
TRBV5-5,TRBJ1-6,CASSLEGQGYSPLHF
TRBV11-2,TRBJ1-6,CASSLPPQRNSPLHF
TRBV12-3/TRBV12-4,TRBJ1-2,CAILPPGNYGYTF
TRBV15,TRBJ2-1,CATSRDRRRAGWANEQFF